This TCR beta chain was obtained from a study of blood T cell repertoires in COVID-19. Study in general: Both acute and convalescent COVID-19 samples were obtained from the United States, Italy and Spain. PBMCs, B-cell-depleted T cells, or T cells were the source of the cDNA or gDNA that made up the material.

The V gene's germline CDR1 is MDHEN and CDR2 SYDVKM. The V gene lost 3 bases and the J gene lost 2 bases, with 8 bases spanning the gap. CDR3 size: 15 residues. Original methodology: Amplification from reference gene primers served as the basis for estimated nucleated cell counts. Sequencing was performed with immunoSEQ multiplex PCR; in TCRdb, only in-frame clones are kept and a portion is missing. That table gives V, J and clone size, and the DNA gave D and trimming. The table lists 120,000 or so clones, 70% to 90% of them singletons, with 7.9% in the top ten. The clonotype originates from a man between 65 and 80 years old who had recovered from COVID-19. Source material: peripheral blood. V is TRBV28 and J is TRBJ1-6; D is possibly TRBD1 (5 bases). CDR3 residues: CASSFWTTYNSPLHF. Written as DNA, the CDR3 is TGTGCCAGCAGTTTCTGGACAACCTATAATTCACCCCTCCACTTT.